This is a list of T cell receptor beta chains from one sample in a study of T cells in Graves' hyperthyroidism and ophthalmopathy. TCRdb reprocessed the multiplex PCR reads via MiXCR and lists one record per CDR3 protein. Of about 260,000 distinct CDR3 sequences listed, about 20% are singletons. Sequenced: blood. The receptors derive from a man aged 30 to 39 with Graves' ophthalmopathy. CDR3s leave out the opening cysteine and the closing phenylalanine or tryptophan. The order of the fields is CDR3 protein, clone size, V gene, J gene. Some rows have no size entry. The others give once, few or many, or a class for an expanded clone.

cdr3_aa: ASSLATSGYTDTQY
clone_size: many
v_call: TRBV7-8
j_call: TRBJ2-3

cdr3_aa: SAGPGLAGPNEQF
clone_size: many
v_call: TRBV20-1
j_call: TRBJ2-1

cdr3_aa: SASPGTQTSGELF
clone_size: few
v_call: TRBV20-1
j_call: TRBJ2-2

cdr3_aa: ASSLGDGGTEAF
clone_size: -
v_call: TRBV3-1
j_call: TRBJ1-1

cdr3_aa: ASSLNAGNQH
clone_size: -
v_call: TRBV28
j_call: TRBJ1-5

cdr3_aa: ASSVEAGSFHEQF
clone_size: -
v_call: TRBV9
j_call: TRBJ2-1

cdr3_aa: ASSVAWGSANNEQF
clone_size: -
v_call: TRBV19
j_call: TRBJ2-1

cdr3_aa: ASSPTGGNTGELF
clone_size: many
v_call: TRBV2
j_call: TRBJ2-2

cdr3_aa: ASSPVTVYEQY
clone_size: many
v_call: TRBV12-3/TRBV12-4
j_call: TRBJ2-7

cdr3_aa: ASPRDTFRTDTQY
clone_size: few
v_call: TRBV12-3/TRBV12-4
j_call: TRBJ2-3

cdr3_aa: ASSAPGSETQY
clone_size: -
v_call: TRBV9
j_call: TRBJ2-5

cdr3_aa: ASSPQGALQPQH
clone_size: -
v_call: TRBV6-1
j_call: TRBJ1-5

cdr3_aa: ASSLQVGYGYT
clone_size: -
v_call: TRBV19
j_call: TRBJ1-2

cdr3_aa: ASSLTGFETQY
clone_size: many
v_call: TRBV7-3
j_call: TRBJ2-5

cdr3_aa: ASTPAVSGRVETQY
clone_size: few
v_call: TRBV6-1
j_call: TRBJ2-5

cdr3_aa: ASLALNQETQY
clone_size: -
v_call: TRBV28
j_call: TRBJ2-5